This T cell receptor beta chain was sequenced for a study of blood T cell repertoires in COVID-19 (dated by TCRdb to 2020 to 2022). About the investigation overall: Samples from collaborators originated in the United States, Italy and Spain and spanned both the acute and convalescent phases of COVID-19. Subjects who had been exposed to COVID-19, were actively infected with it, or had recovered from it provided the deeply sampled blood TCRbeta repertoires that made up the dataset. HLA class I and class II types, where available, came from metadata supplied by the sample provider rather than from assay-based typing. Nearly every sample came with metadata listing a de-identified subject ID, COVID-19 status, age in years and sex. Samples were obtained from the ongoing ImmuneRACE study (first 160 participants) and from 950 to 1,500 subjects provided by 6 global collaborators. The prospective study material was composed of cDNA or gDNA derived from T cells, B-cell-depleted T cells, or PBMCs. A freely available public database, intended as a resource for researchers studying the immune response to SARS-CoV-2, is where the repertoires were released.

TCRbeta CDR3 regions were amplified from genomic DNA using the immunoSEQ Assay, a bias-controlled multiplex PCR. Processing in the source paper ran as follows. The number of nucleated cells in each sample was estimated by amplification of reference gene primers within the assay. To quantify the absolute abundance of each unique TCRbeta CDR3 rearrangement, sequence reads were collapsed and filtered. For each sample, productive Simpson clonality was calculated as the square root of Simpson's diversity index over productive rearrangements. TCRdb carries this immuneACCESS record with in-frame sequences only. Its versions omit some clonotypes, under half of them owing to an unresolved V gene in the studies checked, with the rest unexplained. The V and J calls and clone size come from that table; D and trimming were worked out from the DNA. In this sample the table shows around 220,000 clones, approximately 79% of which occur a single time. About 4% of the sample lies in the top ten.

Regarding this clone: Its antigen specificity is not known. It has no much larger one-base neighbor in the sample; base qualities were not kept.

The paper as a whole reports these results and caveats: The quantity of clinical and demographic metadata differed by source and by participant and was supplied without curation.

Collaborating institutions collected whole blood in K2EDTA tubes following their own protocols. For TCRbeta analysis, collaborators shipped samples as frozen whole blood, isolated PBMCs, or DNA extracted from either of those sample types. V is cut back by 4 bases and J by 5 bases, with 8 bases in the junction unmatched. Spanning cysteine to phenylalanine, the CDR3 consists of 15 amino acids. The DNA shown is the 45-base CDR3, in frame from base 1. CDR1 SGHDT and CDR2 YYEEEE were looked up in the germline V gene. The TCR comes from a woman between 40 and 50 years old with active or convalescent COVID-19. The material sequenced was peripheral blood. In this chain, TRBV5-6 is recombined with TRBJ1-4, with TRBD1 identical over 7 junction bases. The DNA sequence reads TGTGCCAGCAGCCCTCTCAACAGGGGCAATGAAAAACTGTTTTTT. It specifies CASSPLNRGNEKLFF.